This TCR beta chain was obtained from a study of low-dose radiotherapy and immunotherapy resistance in tumors (dated 2022 in TCRdb). A note on the overall study: In Cohort 1, each fraction delivered 0.5 Gy every 2 weeks, and the prescribed total PTV dose was 6.5 Gy. Nivolumab was administered intravenously as a 240 mg flat dose every two weeks, and ipilimumab was administered intravenously at 1 mg/kg every six weeks. Intravenous cyclophosphamide at 200 mg/m2 was administered every two weeks, one day ahead of each radiation and immunotherapy administration. Eight patients were included in the translational analysis: three from the first dose cohort and the first five from the second dose cohort. Aspirin 300 mg was taken orally once daily by patients for four cycles, starting on cycle 1 day 1. Randomization of trial participants into treatment groups was not performed. For Cohort 2, the dose was 1 Gy per fraction given every two weeks, adding up to 13 Gy in total across 26 weeks.

From cysteine to phenylalanine, the CDR3 is 14 amino acids long. Only CDR3 DNA remains: 42 bases, in frame from the first base. V is pared back by 8 bases and J by 6 bases, with 20 bases lying between the germline termini. CDR1 and CDR2 (MNHGY, SVAAGI) derive from the germline V gene. This clonotype was observed many times. Its antigen is currently not known. The sample holds no much larger clone one base away, and base qualities are not on file. The time point label, read with the paper, signifies: before trial treatment. The donors took part in RACIN, a single-arm, phase I, dose-escalation trial that combined nivolumab, ipilimumab, aspirin, low-dose cyclophosphamide and low-dose radiotherapy. To be eligible, a patient needed to have an advanced solid tumor that was TIL-negative. Sequenced on an Illumina HiSeq 2500. To make first-strand cDNA, Superscript III was used along with a set of TRAV- and TRBV-specific primers so that both the TCRalpha and TCRbeta chains were covered. A roughly 20-cycle PCR with Phusion amplified the TCRs, pairing a constant-region primer with the adapter that was attached to the V primers. Amplification of the isolated mRNA was done with the MessageAmp II aRNA Amplification Kit, which involved an approximately 15-hour in vitro transcription at 37 degrees C. The Dynabeads mRNA DIRECT Purification Kit was used to isolate mRNA for TCR sequencing. Indexed Illumina adapters were added in a second Phusion PCR of roughly 25 cycles, and the PCR products were purified with AMPure XP beads. Processing in the source paper ran as follows. Custom Perl scripts were used to pool TCR sequences that encoded the same protein, to remove out-of-frame sequences, and to calculate the abundance of each clonotype. Any TCR sequence supported by only a single read was excluded from analysis. Shannon entropy, Gini index, clonality, richness, and the frequency of TCRs shared between repertoires were included as repertoire metrics. The public reads were reanalyzed by TCRdb: fastp trimming at Q25, MiXCR alignment, in-frame beta chains only. Merged by CDR3 protein, the rows form single entries marked with the most common genes and DNA. The V and J calls and clone size come from TCRdb's table, not from the authors' own analysis. The sample table contains tens of thousands of distinct CDR3 sequences; only one count was recorded for about a sixth of them. The ten largest make up less than 3.5% of the sample.

The TCR sequence derives from a male donor with prostate cancer. The receptor chain draws on TRBV6-9 and TRBJ2-7; the D gene cannot be named for sure. Sequenced material: PBMCs, taken before treatment. The CDR3 has the sequence CASPGPLRGLEQYF. The sequence in DNA is TGTGCCAGCCCAGGCCCCCTTAGAGGCCTCGAGCAGTACTTC.